What follows is one TCR beta chain and its context. Its cognate antigen is unknown. TCRdb's table, derived via immunoSEQ multiplex PCR, lists solely in-frame clones and lacks some. The sample shows 110,000 to 150,000 clones, roughly nine tenths of them seen only once. This entry comes from a study of T cell responses to AZD1222 COVID-19 vaccine. About the study: Both about-4-week and about-12-week second-dose recipients were combined. Study findings and constraints: Baseline testing showed seropositivity in only six or seven AZD1222 recipients. Reportedly, nearly half the spike-specific TCRs target unmutated variant regions. Only after the peak T cell response were repertoires sampled.

The V end was cut by 3 bases, the J end by 7 bases, with 13 bases between. Germline V gene lookup returns CDR1 MNHEY and CDR2 SMNVEV (reference sequence). This CDR3 has 14 amino acids. The sequencing here drew on peripheral blood, taken on day 0 of AZD1222 vaccination. The TCR comes from an adult in good health. The rearrangement uses TRBV27 and TRBJ2-1; possible D gene TRBD2, 5 bases. The CDR3 DNA reads as TGTGCCAGCAGTTTCCCCGGGGTAGGTAATGAGCAGTTCTTC. Its translation: CASSFPGVGNEQFF.